This is a list of T cell receptor beta chains from one sample in a study of T-cell memory formation after mild COVID-19. TCRdb re-analysed the 5' RACE reads in MiXCR, keeping a single row per CDR3 protein. The sample includes roughly 510,000 distinct CDR3 sequences, around 16% seen only once; the top ten take roughly 7.8%. The sample consisted of PBMCs or a T cell subset sorted from them (not recorded which). Receptors were obtained from an adult woman who had mild COVID-19 (a few samples of this study predate the infection). Cell type and time point are not known. The CDR3 runs from the conserved cysteine through the conserved F or W. The D gene is left open where the match is weak. A clone size is listed for some rows: how often the clone was seen (once, few, many), or a class if it is expanded.

v_call	clone_size	d_call	j_call	cdr3_aa
TRBV7-3	NA	NA	TRBJ1-1	CASSLSGHRNTEAFF
TRBV7-8	few	TRBD1	TRBJ1-3	CASSLRPGQGSGNTIYF
TRBV5-5	few	NA	TRBJ2-1	CASSADWVYEQFF
TRBV24-1	NA	NA	TRBJ1-2	CATSTELYGYTF
TRBV5-1	NA	NA	TRBJ2-3	CASSWATLTDTQYF
TRBV6-5	NA	TRBD1	TRBJ2-3	CASSYSGTVTDTQYF
TRBV7-8	once	NA	TRBJ1-5	CASSPSGGFGQPQHF
TRBV19	NA	NA	TRBJ2-3	CASSMTPGVADTQYF
TRBV6-5	NA	TRBD1	TRBJ1-2	CASSSNRQGEVANYGYTF
TRBV24-1	NA	NA	TRBJ2-7	CATSDGALGSYEQYF
TRBV20-1	NA	NA	TRBJ2-1	CSARPTWTETFF
TRBV5-4	NA	TRBD1	TRBJ2-3	CVTEYEGQANTDTQYF
TRBV9	NA	NA	TRBJ2-2	CASSVDWKNTGELFF
TRBV5-5	NA	TRBD2	TRBJ2-1	CASSWPGLAGTGEQFF
TRBV12-3/TRBV12-4	NA	TRBD1	TRBJ1-1	CASSFVGTGRGTEAFF